The T cell receptor (beta chain) described here comes from a study of shared clonotypes between healthy human individuals. Libraries were prepared by immunoSEQ multiplex PCR; TCRdb keeps only in-frame clonotypes and omits some of them. Here the sample spans over 400,000 clones, 70% to 80% being singletons. Sequenced sample: PBMCs. The sequence derives from a woman in her thirties or forties in good health. Some clones in this sample may be carry-over from other donors' samples.

CDR3 amino acids: CASSFVRGNIHYEQYF. The CDR3 DNA reads TGTGCCAGCAGTTTTGTTAGGGGAAATATCCACTACGAGCAGTACTTC. The V gene is TRBV28, the J gene TRBJ2-7; D possibly corresponds to TRBD1 (5 bases). Germline CDR1 MDHEN, CDR2 SYDVKM. V dropped 3 bases and J dropped 3 bases, with 18 bases sitting between them. CDR3 length: 16 residues.